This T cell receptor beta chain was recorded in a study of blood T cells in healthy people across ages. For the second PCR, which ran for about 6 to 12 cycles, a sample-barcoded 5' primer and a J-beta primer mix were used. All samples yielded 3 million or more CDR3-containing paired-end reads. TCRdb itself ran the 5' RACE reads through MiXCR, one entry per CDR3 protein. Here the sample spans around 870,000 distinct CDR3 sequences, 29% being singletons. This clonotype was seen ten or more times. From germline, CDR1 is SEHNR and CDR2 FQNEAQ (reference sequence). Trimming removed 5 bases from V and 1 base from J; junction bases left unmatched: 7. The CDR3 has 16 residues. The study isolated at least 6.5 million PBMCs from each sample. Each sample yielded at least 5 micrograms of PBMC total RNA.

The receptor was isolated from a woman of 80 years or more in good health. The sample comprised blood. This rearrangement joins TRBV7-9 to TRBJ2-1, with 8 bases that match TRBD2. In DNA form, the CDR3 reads TGTGCCAGCAGCCCTAGGGTAGCGGGGTCCTACAATGAGCAGTTCTTC. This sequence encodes CASSPRVAGSYNEQFF. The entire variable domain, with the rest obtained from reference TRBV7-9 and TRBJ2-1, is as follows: DTGVSQNPRHKITKRGQNVTFRCDPISEHNRLYWYRQTLGQGPEFLTYFQNEAQLEKSRLLSDRFSAERPKGSFSTLEIQRTEQGDSAMYLCASSPRVAGSYNEQFFGPGTRLTVL.